The rows below give T cell receptor beta chains drawn from one sample of a study of blood T cells in healthy people across ages. TCRdb reanalysed the 5' RACE reads using MiXCR and keeps one entry per CDR3 protein. The sample yields 1.5 million to 2 million distinct CDR3 sequences, about 31% seen once. The specimen sequenced was blood. The source of these receptors is a woman between 25 and 40 years old in good health. CDR3s include the opening cysteine and the closing phenylalanine or tryptophan. Fields, in order: V gene, D gene, J gene, clone size, CDR3 protein, CDR3 DNA. The D gene is left open where the match is weak. The listing skips clone size in some rows; elsewhere it reads once, few, many or a size class.

v_gene: TRBV12-3/TRBV12-4; d_gene: -; j_gene: TRBJ2-1; abundance: many; CDR3aa: CASSLGEGGYNEQFF; CDR3nt: TGTGCCAGCAGTTTAGGGGAGGGGGGATACAATGAGCAGTTCTTC
v_gene: TRBV25-1; d_gene: -; j_gene: TRBJ2-1; abundance: -; CDR3aa: CASRGLGEQFF; CDR3nt: TGTGCCAGCAGAGGCCTCGGTGAGCAGTTCTTC
v_gene: TRBV29-1; d_gene: -; j_gene: TRBJ1-2; abundance: -; CDR3aa: CSAGGTGGYTF; CDR3nt: TGCAGCGCGGGGGGGACGGGCGGCTACACCTTC
v_gene: TRBV4-1; d_gene: -; j_gene: TRBJ2-7; abundance: -; CDR3aa: CASSRIDQARVGDEQYF; CDR3nt: TGCGCCAGCAGCCGTATCGATCAAGCTCGGGTTGGCGACGAGCAGTACTTC
v_gene: TRBV2; d_gene: TRBD1; j_gene: TRBJ1-6; abundance: few; CDR3aa: CASRLSQTGGNSPLHF; CDR3nt: TGTGCCAGCAGACTTTCTCAGACAGGGGGAAATTCACCCCTCCACTTT
v_gene: TRBV12-3/TRBV12-4; d_gene: -; j_gene: TRBJ1-2; abundance: -; CDR3aa: CASSLVLQGYTF; CDR3nt: TGTGCCAGCAGTTTAGTCCTACAGGGCTACACCTTC
v_gene: TRBV6-6; d_gene: TRBD1; j_gene: TRBJ2-2; abundance: few; CDR3aa: CASIGTGATNTGELFF; CDR3nt: TGTGCCAGCATAGGGACAGGAGCTACCAACACCGGGGAGCTGTTTTTT
v_gene: TRBV6-2/TRBV6-3; d_gene: -; j_gene: TRBJ2-5; abundance: -; CDR3aa: CASSWSRETQYF; CDR3nt: TGTGCCAGCAGTTGGAGTCGGGAGACCCAGTACTTC
v_gene: TRBV7-3; d_gene: TRBD1; j_gene: TRBJ1-2; abundance: -; CDR3aa: CASSVSGQGFYGYTF; CDR3nt: TGTGCCAGCAGCGTATCGGGACAGGGGTTCTATGGCTACACCTTC
v_gene: TRBV5-1; d_gene: TRBD1; j_gene: TRBJ2-7; abundance: many; CDR3aa: CASSLDRGAYEQYF; CDR3nt: TGTGCCAGCAGTCTAGACAGGGGCGCCTACGAGCAGTACTTC
v_gene: TRBV9; d_gene: -; j_gene: TRBJ1-2; abundance: few; CDR3aa: CASSVAGGARYGYTF; CDR3nt: TGTGCCAGCAGCGTAGCTGGAGGGGCGCGTTATGGCTACACCTTC
v_gene: TRBV20-1; d_gene: -; j_gene: TRBJ1-5; abundance: -; CDR3aa: CSAVPGKSSSNQPQHF; CDR3nt: TGCAGTGCAGTCCCGGGAAAATCCAGTAGCAATCAGCCCCAGCATTTT